This T cell receptor (beta chain) was found in a study of cytotoxic CD8 clonotypes in ibrutinib-treated CLL. Regarding the study as a whole: Clonality went higher at ibrutinib response and then dropped back toward baseline at progression. While tracking circulating CD8+ T-cell counts, baseline clonality exceeded that of age-matched healthy donors.

For this clone: Its antigen remains unidentified.

Genomic DNA in a quantity of about 2 micrograms was derived from cryopreserved PBMCs for TCR beta libraries. The germline CDR1 and CDR2 sequences are PRHDT and FYEKMQ (reference sequence). The CDR3 covers 11 residues. V lost 5 bases and J lost 7, with 5 bases in between. Sequencing used immunoSEQ multiplex PCR; TCRdb keeps in-frame clones, though not all of them. The table lists roughly 250,000 clones, 70% of them singletons. The chain carries TRBV13 and TRBJ2-2; the D is unclear. This specimen was PBMCs, taken after 24 months of ibrutinib treatment. The sequence derives from a human donor with chronic lymphocytic leukemia. CDR3 nucleotide sequence: TGTGCCAGCAGCGGGAACGGGGAGCTGTTTTTT. It codes for CASSGNGELFF.